Listed here are 32 T cell receptor beta chains from one sample, sequenced in a study of preoperative IRX-2 immunotherapy in early breast cancer. The sample's treatment: preoperative locoregional IRX-2 cytokine immunotherapy. Method: immunoSEQ multiplex PCR; TCRdb's copy keeps in-frame clones and lacks some. This table has more than 10,000 clones, just over 90% appearing once. Sampling was conducted from a patient treated with IRX-2 immunotherapy. The receptors here all came from a human donor with breast cancer.

V usage is TRBV29-1 and J usage is TRBJ1-1, with D perhaps matching TRBD1 (6 bases). The CDR3 is made up of 15 amino acids. V was clipped by 3 bases and J by 5 bases, with 19 bases between them. In germline, CDR1 is SQVTM, CDR2 ANQGSEA. The CDR3 is CSVDPTIQGITEAFF. Written as DNA, the CDR3 is TGCAGCGTTGACCCAACAATCCAGGGGATAACTGAAGCTTTCTTT.

CDR3 DNA sequence: TGTGCCAGCAGCTTGGGCGGGGGACTAGCGGATGAGCAGTTCTTC. Amino acids: CASSLGGGLADEQFF. The chain is built from TRBV7-8 and TRBJ2-1, with TRBD2 identical over 11 bases. V lost 3 bases to trimming and J lost 8 bases; unmatched junction nucleotides: 6. This CDR3 has 15 residues. The germline V gene has CDR1 SGHVS and CDR2 FQNEAQ.

This clone was picked up one time. V gene TRBV18 combines with J gene TRBJ2-3; 9 positions agree with TRBD2. Trimming removed 1 base from V and 3 bases from J; junction bases left unmatched: 5. This CDR3 comprises 16 residues. The germline gives CDR1 KGHSH, CDR2 LQKENI. This chain's CDR3 is CASSPRRGGRTDTQYF. The CDR3 region has the DNA TGTGCCAGCTCACCACGGCGGGGGGGCCGAACAGATACGCAGTATTTT.

The chain uses TRBV19 and TRBJ1-2, with unresolved D. V was trimmed by 4 bases and J by 8 bases, leaving 11 bases between them. This CDR3 spans 12 amino acids. Germline V gene data show CDR1 as LNHDA and CDR2 as SQIVND (reference sequence). The chain's CDR3 is CASSKEVGGYTF. The CDR3 region has the DNA TGTGCCAGTAGTAAGGAAGTTGGAGGCTACACCTTC.

The rearrangement joins TRBV11-3 to TRBJ1-4; 8 bases are a match to TRBD1. Unmatched junction bases numbered 10, after V lost 5 bases and J lost 8 bases. The CDR3 has 15 amino acids. Germline loops: CDR1 SGHNT, CDR2 YENEEA. The CDR3 region is CASSLTGGGEEKLFF. CDR3 sequence (DNA): TGTGCCAGCAGCCTAACAGGGGGGGGTGAAGAAAAACTGTTTTTT.

The rearrangement joins TRBV7-2 to TRBJ1-1; D call uncertain. Trimming cost V 3 bases and J 4 bases, with 12 bases left between them. The CDR3 has 14 residues. Looked up from germline, CDR1 is SGHTA and CDR2 is FQGNSA. In DNA, the CDR3 is TGTGCCAGCAGCTTGGACGGTCTTAGCACTGAAGCTTTCTTT. Its protein is CASSLDGLSTEAFF.

This chain links TRBV11-2 with TRBJ2-2, with D possibly matching TRBD1 (5 bases). In germline, CDR1 is SGHAT, CDR2 FQNNGV. Trimming removed 1 base at V and 0 bases at J, with 9 bases between. The CDR3 totals 16 residues. The CDR3 sequence is CASSLVGRTNTGELFF. CDR3 bases: TGTGCCAGCAGCTTAGTGGGGCGCACGAACACCGGGGAGCTGTTTTTT.

The table lists this clone with a count of one. V and J are TRBV6-1 and TRBJ2-7; 7 nucleotides match TRBD1. This CDR3 contains 15 residues. The germline CDR1 and CDR2 sequences are MNHNS and SASEGT. The V segment lost 4 bases and the J segment 3 bases; nucleotides outside the gene matches: 9. CDR3: CASSGRQGLIYEQYF. CDR3 nucleotides: TGTGCCAGCAGTGGAAGACAGGGTCTAATCTACGAGCAGTACTTC.

This chain connects TRBV28 to TRBJ1-2; 7 nucleotides agree with TRBD1. J lost 7 bases, V lost 2 bases, and 4 bases had no gene match. The germline V gene has CDR1 MDHEN and CDR2 SYDVKM. The CDR3 contains 13 residues. The CDR3 protein is CASSLAQGVGYTF. The CDR3 nucleotides are TGTGCCAGCAGTTTAGCGCAGGGGGTTGGCTACACCTTC.

The CDR3 here is CASSPYVGDTQYF. The CDR3 DNA sequence: TGTGCCAGCAGTCCGTATGTAGGGGATACGCAGTATTTT. The chain joins TRBV2 to TRBJ2-3; D unresolved. Germline V gene lookup returns CDR1 SNHLY and CDR2 FYNNEI. V lost 5 bases to trimming and J lost 6 bases, with 12 bases between them. This CDR3 has 13 residues.

This chain uses TRBV6-6 with TRBJ1-1, with D maybe TRBD1 (5 bases). Germline V gene data show CDR1 as MNHNY and CDR2 as SVGAGI (reference sequence). V was pared by 8 bases and J by 7 bases, with 20 bases between. This CDR3 has 14 amino acids. In nucleotides, the CDR3 is TGTGCCAGCGCGAGTGGGGGTGGTAGGGATGAAGCTTTCTTT. Translated, it gives CASASGGGRDEAFF.

The V gene is TRBV7-6, the J gene TRBJ1-2; no firm D call. The V gene's germline CDR1 is SGHVS and CDR2 FNYEAQ. Trimming pared 1 base from V and 4 bases from J, leaving 4 bases between. The CDR3 contains 12 residues. This chain's CDR3 is CASSLVPYGYTF. CDR3 sequence (DNA): TGTGCCAGCAGCTTAGTTCCCTATGGCTACACCTTC.

Remarks on this clone: Other DNA sequences within the sample encode an identical CDR3. The rearrangement uses TRBV7-2 and TRBJ2-5; D is undetermined. The germline gives CDR1 SGHTA, CDR2 FQGNSA. The V gene lost 5 bases and the J gene lost 1 base, with 2 bases spanning the gap. The CDR3 covers 11 residues. Here the CDR3 reads CASSLQETQYF. The CDR3 nucleotides read TGTGCCAGCAGCCTCCAAGAGACCCAGTACTTC.

The rearrangement joins TRBV7-8 to TRBJ1-2, with 8 positions matching TRBD1. The CDR3 spans 16 residues. Unmatched junction bases numbered 10, after V lost 4 bases and J lost 3 bases. The germline V gene encodes CDR1 SGHVS and CDR2 FQNEAQ. CDR3 residues: CASSWAGGSLDYGYTF. For the CDR3, the DNA is TGTGCCAGCAGCTGGGCAGGGGGCAGTCTAGACTATGGCTACACCTTC.

This clone was counted only a few times. The chain combines TRBV13 with TRBJ2-1; TRBD2 agrees at 7 bases. There are 12 residues in the CDR3. V trimming: 3 bases; J trimming: 7 bases; junction bases outside the gene matches: 0. The germline CDR1 and CDR2 sequences are PRHDT and FYEKMQ (reference sequence). CDR3 amino acids: CASSFGGNEQFF. The CDR3 nucleotides are TGTGCCAGCAGCTTCGGGGGGAATGAGCAGTTCTTC.

The chain joins TRBV6-1 to TRBJ1-4; D is perhaps TRBD1 (5 bases). The CDR3 is made up of 13 amino acids. V gave up 3 bases and J gave up 5 bases, with 7 bases separating them. Germline values: CDR1 MNHNS, CDR2 SASEGT. The CDR3 DNA reads as TGTGCCAGCAGTGACTGGACAAATGAAAAACTGTTTTTT. Encoded protein: CASSDWTNEKLFF.

The J gene is TRBJ2-5, the V gene TRBV28; perhaps D is TRBD1 or TRBD2 (5 bases each). The germline V gene has CDR1 MDHEN and CDR2 SYDVKM. CDR3 size: 15 residues. The ends were cut back, 6 bases at V and 1 base at J, with 15 bases in the middle. CDR3 bases: TGTGCCAGCAGATTGGCAGGGAGAAGCCAAGAGACCCAGTACTTC. Its protein is CASRLAGRSQETQYF.

The rearrangement uses TRBV7-9 and TRBJ1-1, with D unclear. Germline CDR1 is SEHNR and CDR2 is FQNEAQ (reference sequence). V lost 2 bases and J lost 4, with 11 bases in between. The CDR3 contains 14 residues. CDR3 sequence reads: CASSLRGVVTEAFF. The CDR3 DNA follows: TGTGCCAGCAGCTTACGTGGGGTTGTCACTGAAGCTTTCTTT.

J is TRBJ1-2 and V is TRBV19; TRBD1 matches at 7 bases. Losses at the gene ends were 6 bases for V and 4 bases for J; bases not matched to a gene: 8. CDR1 is LNHDA, CDR2 SQIVND, per germline (reference sequence). The CDR3 covers 14 residues. The CDR3 DNA is TGTGCCAGTAGGGGGACAGCGGTTTCCTATGGCTACACCTTC. Amino acids: CASRGTAVSYGYTF.

The chain is built from TRBV18 and TRBJ2-7, with 8 bases that match TRBD2. Germline trimming cut 8 bases from V and 1 base from J; bases unmatched to any gene: 7. This CDR3 spans 14 amino acids. In germline, CDR1 is KGHSH, CDR2 LQKENI. The CDR3 DNA sequence: TGTGCCAGCACAGAGCGGGGGCGTTCCTACGAGCAGTACTTC. Translated: CASTERGRSYEQYF.

This chain connects TRBV5-6 to TRBJ2-5; D gene uncertain. The CDR3 contains 11 residues. The V end lost 4 bases, the J end lost 5 bases, and 6 bases lay between the germline ends. Looked up from germline, CDR1 is SGHDT and CDR2 is YYEEEE. In DNA, the CDR3 is TGTGCCAGCAGCCGGAGCGAGACCCAGTACTTC. As protein: CASSRSETQYF. The full variable domain, with the rest looked up from reference TRBV5-6 and TRBJ2-5, is DAGVTQSPTHLIKTRGQQVTLRCSPKSGHDTVSWYQQALGQGPQFIFQYYEEEERQRGNFPDRFSGHQFPNYSSELNVNALLLGDSALYLCASSRSETQYFGPGTRLLVL.

The genes are TRBV7-9 and TRBJ1-2; D is undetermined. The length of the CDR3 is 14 residues. CDR1 and CDR2 (germline): SEHNR, FQNEAQ (reference sequence). V lost 1 base to trimming and J lost 3 bases, with 9 bases between them. The CDR3 DNA is TGTGCCAGCAGCTTAGTCGCCCAGGACTATGGCTACACCTTC. Translation gives CASSLVAQDYGYTF.

V and J are TRBV19 and TRBJ1-6; TRBD1 agrees at 9 bases. With 5 bases clipped from V and 9 bases from J, the junction kept 11 bases outside the gene matches. CDR1 and CDR2 (germline): LNHDA, SQIVND (reference sequence). CDR3 length: 16 amino acids. The CDR3 loop reads CASSPRTGVSGSPLHF. The CDR3 bases are TGTGCCAGTAGTCCCCGGACAGGGGTGTCGGGTTCACCCCTCCACTTT.

The chain has TRBV10-3 and TRBJ1-2; possible D gene TRBD1, 6 bases. The germline V gene has CDR1 ENHRY and CDR2 SYGVKD. V shed 3 bases and J shed 2 bases, with 10 bases lying between them. The CDR3 covers 14 residues. CDR3 bases: TGTGCCATCAGTGATCGGCAGGGGAACTATGGCTACACCTTC. It encodes CAISDRQGNYGYTF.

This clone was picked up a small number of times. This chain joins TRBV15 and TRBJ1-2; possible D gene TRBD1, 5 bases. This CDR3 is 14 amino acids long. CDR1 is LNHNV and CDR2 is YYDKDF in the germline V gene (reference sequence). With 0 bases removed from V and 1 base from J, the gap between germline ends came to 6 bases. Here the CDR3 DNA reads TGTGCCACCAGCAGAGAGGGGGTTAACTATGGCTACACCTTC. This encodes CATSREGVNYGYTF.

The chain uses TRBV4-1 and TRBJ2-1; 10 nucleotides align to TRBD2. CDR1 is MGHRA, CDR2 YSYEKL, per germline. Germline trimming cut 1 base from V and 7 bases from J; bases unmatched to any gene: 10. The CDR3 loop spans 17 amino acids. CDR3 in amino acids: CASSQGVGLAGVNEQFF. Here the CDR3 DNA reads TGCGCCAGCAGCCAAGGGGTGGGGCTAGCGGGGGTTAATGAGCAGTTCTTC.

The genes are TRBV19 and TRBJ2-2; 8 bases line up with TRBD1. Germline V gene sequence: CDR1 LNHDA, CDR2 SQIVND (reference sequence). The CDR3 spans 14 residues. After removal of 9 bases from V and 4 bases from J, the junction contained 7 bases not matched to a gene. CDR3 coding DNA: TGTGCCAGCCTCAGACAGGGGTTCACCGGGGAGCTGTTTTTT. It codes for CASLRQGFTGELFF.

V is TRBV5-4 and J is TRBJ1-2, with 8 bases that match TRBD1. This CDR3 comprises 15 residues. Germline CDR1 reads SGHNT; CDR2 reads YYREEE (reference sequence). V lost 4 bases, J lost 6 bases, and 11 bases stayed unmatched. The CDR3 DNA reads as TGTGCCAGCAGCGCTCAGGGGGCGCAACTTCATGGCTACACCTTC. Amino acid sequence: CASSAQGAQLHGYTF.

The chain links TRBV7-2 to TRBJ2-1; 10 bases match TRBD2. The CDR3 covers 18 residues. Germline trimming cut 4 bases from V and 4 bases from J; bases unmatched to any gene: 13. Germline-derived CDR1 and CDR2 are SGHTA and FQGNSA. This CDR3 reads CASSSRSWTSGFYNEQFF. The CDR3 DNA is TGTGCCAGCAGCTCTCGGTCCTGGACTAGCGGCTTTTACAATGAGCAGTTCTTC.

V is TRBV19 and J is TRBJ2-2, with 8 positions matching TRBD1. The J segment lost 4 bases and the V segment lost 4 bases, leaving 5 bases of the junction unmatched. CDR1 and CDR2 from the germline V gene are LNHDA and SQIVND (reference sequence). This CDR3 contains 15 residues. For the CDR3, the DNA is TGTGCCAGTAGTACGACAGGGGTAGGCACCGGGGAGCTGTTTTTT. Its translation: CASSTTGVGTGELFF.

The J gene is TRBJ1-3, the V gene TRBV15; D unclear. Germline V lookup: CDR1 LNHNV, CDR2 YYDKDF (reference sequence). V was trimmed by 5 bases and J by 0 bases, leaving 23 bases between them. The CDR3 runs to 19 residues. DNA for the CDR3: TGTGCCACCAGCGGAGCGCGACTTCCCTTTGTTCTCTCTGGAAACACCATATATTTT. Its protein is CATSGARLPFVLSGNTIYF.

CDR3 nucleotides: TGTGCCAGCTCACCAACACGAGTGGGTCAGCCCCAGCATTTT. Protein product: CASSPTRVGQPQHF. The rearrangement uses TRBV18 and TRBJ1-5; D unclear. Trimming took 2 bases from V and 6 from J, leaving 11 bases between them. This CDR3 has 14 amino acids. CDR1 is KGHSH and CDR2 is LQKENI in the germline V gene.